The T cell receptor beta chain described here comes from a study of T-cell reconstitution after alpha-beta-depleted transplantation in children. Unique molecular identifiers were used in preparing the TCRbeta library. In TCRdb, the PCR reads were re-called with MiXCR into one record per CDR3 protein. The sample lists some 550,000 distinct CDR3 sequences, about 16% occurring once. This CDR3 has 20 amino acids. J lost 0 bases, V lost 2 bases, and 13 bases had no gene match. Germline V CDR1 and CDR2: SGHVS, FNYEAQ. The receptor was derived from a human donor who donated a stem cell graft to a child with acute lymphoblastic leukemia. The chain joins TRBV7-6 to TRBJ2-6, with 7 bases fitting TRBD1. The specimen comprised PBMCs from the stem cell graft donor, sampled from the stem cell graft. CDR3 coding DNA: TGTGCCAGCAGCTTAAGGCCAGGGGGAACCTTAGGCTCTGGGGCCAACGTCCTGACTTTC. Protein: CASSLRPGGTLGSGANVLTF. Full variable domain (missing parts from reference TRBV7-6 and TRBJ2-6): GAGVSQSPRYKVTKRGQDVALRCDPISGHVSLYWYRQALGQGPEFLTYFNYEAQQDKSGLPNDRFSAERPEGSISTLTIQRTEQRDSAMYRCASSLRPGGTLGSGANVLTFGAGSRLTVL.